This T cell receptor (beta chain) was found in a study of blood T cell repertoires in COVID-19. V trimming: 3 bases; J trimming: 0 bases; junction bases outside the gene matches: 4. The CDR3 is 16 residues long. Germline V gene lookup returns CDR1 SGHKS and CDR2 YYEKEE (reference sequence). The data were produced by immunoSEQ multiplex PCR, yet TCRdb's version contains in-frame clones alone and is incomplete. The data show some 130,000 clones, roughly 87% seen once. The receptor's source is a man in his thirties or forties who had recovered from COVID-19. Material for sequencing was PBMCs or T cells enriched from blood (not recorded which). V and J are TRBV5-5 and TRBJ2-5, with 11 bases matching TRBD2. The CDR3 DNA follows: TGTGCCAGCAGCTGGGGTAGCGGGAGGGACCAAGAGACCCAGTACTTC. Amino acid sequence: CASSWGSGRDQETQYF.